This T cell receptor (beta chain) was sequenced during a study of blood T cell repertoires in COVID-19. Overall study: COVID-19 samples, acute and convalescent, were from the United States, Italy and Spain. The cDNA or gDNA used as material had been derived from T cells, B-cell-depleted T cells, or PBMCs.

This CDR3 has 15 amino acids. V gave up 5 bases and J gave up 3 bases, with 14 bases separating them. CDR1 and CDR2 from the germline V gene are SGHAT and FQNNGV. In the authors' methods: Using reference gene primer amplification, nucleated cell counts were estimated. Clones were sequenced by immunoSEQ multiplex PCR, and TCRdb holds only the in-frame ones, with some missing. For V, J and clone size, that table is used; D and trimming come from the DNA. The sample comprises approximately 200,000 clones, 88% of which are singletons, and around 2.9% rests with the top ten. This sequence joins TRBV11-2 and TRBJ2-1; a possible D gene is TRBD2 (5 bases). This receptor was taken from a woman aged 60-70 years with acute or convalescent COVID-19. The sequenced material came from peripheral blood. The CDR3 spells CASSRGRGYYNEQFF. The CDR3 DNA sequence: TGTGCCAGCAGCCGAGGGAGAGGGTACTACAATGAGCAGTTCTTC.